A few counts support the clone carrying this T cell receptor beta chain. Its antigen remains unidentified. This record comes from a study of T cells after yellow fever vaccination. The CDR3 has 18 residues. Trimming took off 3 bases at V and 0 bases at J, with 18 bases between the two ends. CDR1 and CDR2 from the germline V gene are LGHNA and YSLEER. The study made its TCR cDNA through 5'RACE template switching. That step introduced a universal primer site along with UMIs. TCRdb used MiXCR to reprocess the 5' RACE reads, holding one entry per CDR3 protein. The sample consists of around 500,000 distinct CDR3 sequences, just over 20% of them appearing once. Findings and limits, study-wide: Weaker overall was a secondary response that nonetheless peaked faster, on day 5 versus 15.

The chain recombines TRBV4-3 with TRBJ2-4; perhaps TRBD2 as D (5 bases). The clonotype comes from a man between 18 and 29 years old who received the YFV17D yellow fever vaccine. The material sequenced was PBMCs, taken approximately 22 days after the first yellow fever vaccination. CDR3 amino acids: CASSHRPQRNLAKNIQYF. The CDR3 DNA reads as TGCGCCAGCAGCCACCGCCCCCAGCGGAACCTAGCCAAAAACATTCAGTACTTC.